One sample yielded the 13 T cell receptor beta chains listed below, sequenced in a study of beta chain features in type 1 diabetes. Expressed TCRB transcripts were sequenced because the isolated RNA had all been reverse transcribed beforehand. TCRdb keeps only in-frame clones here, not all; method: immunoSEQ multiplex PCR. The sample consists of hundreds of thousands of clones, over 65% of them appearing once. Sequencing was carried out using naive CD4+ T cells from blood. The receptors here all came from a man in his thirties or forties in good health.

This chain connects TRBV9 to TRBJ2-5; TRBD1 agrees at 8 bases. From germline, CDR1 is SGDLS and CDR2 YYNGEE. CDR3 length equals 15 residues. V was pared by 0 bases and J by 4 bases, with 5 bases of the junction left unmatched. The CDR3 here is CASSVDIGQGETQYF. The CDR3 DNA reads as TGTGCCAGCAGCGTAGATATTGGACAGGGAGAGACCCAGTACTTC.

This sequence joins TRBV30 and TRBJ2-1; tentative D call: TRBD2 (6 bases). Trimming pared 7 bases from V and 5 bases from J, leaving 15 bases between. CDR3 length: 13 residues. Germline CDR1 GTSNPN, CDR2 SVGIG (reference sequence). CDR3 residues: CASPGRNDNEQFF. The CDR3 DNA sequence: TGTGCCTCCCCCGGGAGAAACGACAATGAGCAGTTCTTC.

The chain carries TRBV30 and TRBJ2-1; the D is unclear. Germline V gene sequence: CDR1 GTSNPN, CDR2 SVGIG (reference sequence). The CDR3 runs to 11 residues. Trimming took off 5 bases at V and 12 bases at J, with 14 bases between the two ends. In nucleotides, the CDR3 is TGTGCCTGGCAACCGGGTCCCACGCAGTTCTTC. Its protein is CAWQPGPTQFF.

This chain uses TRBV18 with TRBJ1-2, with D possibly matching TRBD1 (5 bases). Trimming pared 2 bases from V and 4 bases from J, leaving 14 bases between. The CDR3 consists of 15 residues. Germline loops: CDR1 KGHSH, CDR2 LQKENI. CDR3 nucleotide sequence: TGTGCCAGCTCACCAGACTTAGGGGAACTCTATGGCTACACCTTC. Its translation: CASSPDLGELYGYTF.

CDR3 loop: CASSLGLAGGGETQYF. CDR3 coding DNA: TGTGCCAGCAGCTTAGGGCTAGCGGGGGGCGGAGAGACCCAGTACTTC. The chain uses TRBV7-2 and TRBJ2-5, with 11 nucleotides matching TRBD2. Per germline, CDR1 SGHTA and CDR2 FQGNSA. This CDR3 spans 16 amino acids. Trimming removed 1 base from V and 4 bases from J; junction bases left unmatched: 5.

This clone came up a few times. V usage is TRBV5-6 and J usage is TRBJ2-3; 12 bases fit TRBD2. The germline CDR1 and CDR2 sequences are SGHDT and YYEEEE. The junction had 5 bases not matched to a gene; V was cut back by 0 bases and J by 6 bases. This CDR3 contains 16 residues. CDR3 sequence: CASSLETSGRKDTQYF. Here the CDR3 DNA reads TGTGCCAGCAGCTTGGAAACTAGCGGGAGGAAGGATACGCAGTATTTT.

The rearrangement uses TRBV7-9 and TRBJ2-1; no reliable D call. Germline V gene data show CDR1 as SEHNR and CDR2 as FQNEAQ (reference sequence). Deletions cut 1 base from V and 13 bases from J, with 8 bases between. The CDR3 has 11 residues. CDR3: CASSLDLGQFF. The CDR3 DNA is TGTGCCAGCAGCTTAGACCTAGGACAGTTCTTC.

This rearrangement joins TRBV2 to TRBJ1-5; D is perhaps TRBD1 (5 bases). Germline CDR1 is SNHLY and CDR2 is FYNNEI. The V end was cut by 2 bases, the J end by 4 bases, with 9 bases between. The CDR3 has 14 amino acids. This chain's CDR3 is CASSERGPNQPQHF. In DNA, the CDR3 is TGTGCCAGCAGTGAAAGGGGACCGAATCAGCCCCAGCATTTT.

This CDR3 reads CSVYREPPWDEQFF. As DNA, the CDR3 is TGCAGCGTGTACAGGGAGCCGCCTTGGGATGAGCAGTTCTTC. V is TRBV29-1 and J is TRBJ2-1; perhaps TRBD1 as D (6 bases). The V gene's germline CDR1 is SQVTM and CDR2 ANQGSEA. The CDR3 extends over 14 amino acids. The germline V and J ends were trimmed by 6 bases and 8 bases, with 20 bases remaining between them.

In this sample, this clone turned up a few times. The J gene is TRBJ2-6, the V gene TRBV14; D is undetermined. The CDR3 is 16 amino acids. The germline V and J ends were trimmed by 4 bases and 2 bases, with 12 bases remaining between them. Germline V gives CDR1 SGHDN, CDR2 FVKESK. The CDR3 sequence: CASSLLLSPGANVLTF. CDR3 nucleotides: TGTGCCAGCAGCCTCTTACTTTCACCTGGGGCCAACGTCCTGACTTTC.

V gene TRBV30 combines with J gene TRBJ2-3; D not certain. Trimming removed 1 base at V and 8 bases at J, with 22 bases between. The germline CDR1 and CDR2 sequences are GTSNPN and SVGIG (reference sequence). The CDR3 has 16 amino acids. The DNA for the CDR3 is TGTGCCTGGAGTGGCGGAGATAGCCCCCTACGCCGTACGCAGTATTTT. Amino acid sequence: CAWSGGDSPLRRTQYF.

This clone showed up just a few times. The chain combines TRBV30 with TRBJ1-5; 8 nucleotides match TRBD1. The CDR3 runs to 14 residues. After removal of 7 bases from V and 7 bases from J, the junction contained 12 bases not matched to a gene. Per the germline V gene, CDR1 is GTSNPN and CDR2 is SVGIG (reference sequence). Here the CDR3 reads CASSRTGLGQPQHF. The CDR3 nucleotides read TGTGCCTCTTCTAGGACAGGGTTGGGGCAGCCCCAGCATTTT.

This chain links TRBV2 with TRBJ2-1; D ambiguous. There are 11 residues in the CDR3. V was trimmed by 8 bases and J by 9 bases, leaving 11 bases between them. Germline V lookup: CDR1 SNHLY, CDR2 FYNNEI. The CDR3 is CASSLGFEQFF. In DNA form, the CDR3 reads TGTGCCAGCTCTCTAGGCTTTGAGCAGTTCTTC.